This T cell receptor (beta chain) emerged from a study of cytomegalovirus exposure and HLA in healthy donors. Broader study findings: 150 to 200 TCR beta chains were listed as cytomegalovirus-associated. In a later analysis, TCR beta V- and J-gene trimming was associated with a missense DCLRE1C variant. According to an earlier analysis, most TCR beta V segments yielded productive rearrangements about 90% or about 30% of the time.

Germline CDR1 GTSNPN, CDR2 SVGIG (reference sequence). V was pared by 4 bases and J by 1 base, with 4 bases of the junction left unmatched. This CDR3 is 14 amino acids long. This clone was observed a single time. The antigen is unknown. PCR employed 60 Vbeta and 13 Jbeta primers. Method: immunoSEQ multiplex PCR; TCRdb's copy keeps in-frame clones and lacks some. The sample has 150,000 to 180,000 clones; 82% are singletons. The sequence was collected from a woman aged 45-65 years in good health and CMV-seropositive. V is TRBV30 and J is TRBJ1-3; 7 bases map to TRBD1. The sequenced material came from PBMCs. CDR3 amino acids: CAWTQGNSGNTIYF. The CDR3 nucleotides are TGTGCCTGGACACAGGGGAATTCTGGAAACACCATATATTTT.